This T cell receptor beta chain was sequenced during a study of monozygotic twins with inflammatory bowel disease. Per the germline V gene, CDR1 is SGHRS and CDR2 is YFSETQ. The CDR3 loop spans 17 amino acids. No DNA is given; TCRdb re-called the 5' RACE reads and lists each CDR3 protein once. The table for this sample gives some 400,000 distinct CDR3 sequences. The chain combines TRBV5-1 with TRBJ2-1; TCRdb proposes TRBD2, but this gene call is untestable without DNA. The TCR was taken from a human donor with ulcerative colitis or Crohn's disease, or a healthy co-twin of an affected twin (not recorded which). Material: blood. The CDR3 sequence is CASSRSTGLAVLDEQFF. Together with reference TRBV5-1 and TRBJ2-1, the CDR3 gives the full variable domain: KAGVTQTPRYLIKTRGQQVTLSCSPISGHRSVSWYQQTPGQGLQFLFEYFSETQRNKGNFPGRFSGRQFSNSRSEMNVSTLELGDSALYLCASSRSTGLAVLDEQFFGPGTRLTVL.